Detailed here is one TCR beta chain. No antigen is known for it. MiXCR, run by TCRdb on the 5' RACE reads, gives a single entry per CDR3 protein. The sample consists of approximately 250,000 distinct CDR3 sequences, 15% of them appearing once. These data are taken from a study of T-cell memory formation after mild COVID-19. From germline, CDR1 is MNHNY and CDR2 SVGAGI (reference sequence). Trimming cost V 6 bases and J 4 bases; bases outside gene matches: 8. The CDR3 totals 14 residues. General observations from the study: Second-wave clones that peaked on day 37 lacked confirmed SARS-CoV-2 specificity. Among clones contracting day 15 to 85, CD4/CD8 was balanced, whereas later expanders leaned CD4+.

This receptor was taken from an adult woman who had mild COVID-19 (a few samples of this study predate the infection). Cell type and time point are not known. Specimen: PBMCs or a T cell subset sorted from them (not recorded which). The V and J genes are TRBV6-6 and TRBJ2-7; 8 bases agree with TRBD1. CDR3 sequence (DNA): TGTGCCAGCAGGACCGGGACAGGTACTTACGAGCAGTACTTC. It codes for CASRTGTGTYEQYF.